A single sample is the source of the 4 T cell receptor beta chains below, sequenced in a study of identifying expanded T cells in peripheral blood. Generated by immunoSEQ multiplex PCR, the TCRdb table keeps only in-frame clones and is missing some. The repertoire holds 85,000 to 100,000 clones, 88% seen once, with about 4% in the top ten. The sample was blood. These receptors all stem from a person aged 18 to 70 in good health.

V gene TRBV4-1 combines with J gene TRBJ2-6, with no clear D. V shed 4 bases and J shed 4 bases, with 5 bases lying between them. This CDR3 is built from 13 residues. In germline, CDR1 is MGHRA, CDR2 YSYEKL. CDR3 in amino acids: CASSRQGANVLTF. In DNA form, the CDR3 reads TGCGCCAGCAGCCGCCAGGGGGCCAACGTCCTGACTTTC.

V usage is TRBV5-1 and J usage is TRBJ1-6; 11 bases fit TRBD1. From germline, CDR1 is SGHRS and CDR2 YFSETQ. The V gene end was trimmed by 4 bases and the J gene end by 9 bases; junction bases not matched to a gene: 3. The CDR3 runs to 14 residues. The CDR3 loop reads CASSPGTGGSPLHF. CDR3 DNA: TGCGCCAGCAGCCCCGGGACAGGGGGTTCACCCCTCCACTTT.

This clone was picked up one time. The chain couples TRBV7-9 to TRBJ2-7, with 9 bases fitting TRBD2. V was pared by 5 bases and J by 9 bases, with 5 bases of the junction left unmatched. This CDR3 has 12 residues. CDR1 SEHNR and CDR2 FQNEAQ come from the germline V gene (reference sequence). The DNA of the CDR3 is TGTGCCAGCAGCATAGGACTAGCGTGGCAGTACTTC. This encodes CASSIGLAWQYF.

V is TRBV15 and J is TRBJ2-3; 12 bases match TRBD1. The CDR3 sequence is 15 residues long. Trimming took 6 bases from V and 2 from J; bases not matched to a gene: 3. CDR1 and CDR2 (germline): LNHNV, YYDKDF (reference sequence). The DNA of the CDR3 is TGTGCCACCAGTCCGGGACAGGGGGCCACAGATACGCAGTATTTT. The encoded protein is CATSPGQGATDTQYF.